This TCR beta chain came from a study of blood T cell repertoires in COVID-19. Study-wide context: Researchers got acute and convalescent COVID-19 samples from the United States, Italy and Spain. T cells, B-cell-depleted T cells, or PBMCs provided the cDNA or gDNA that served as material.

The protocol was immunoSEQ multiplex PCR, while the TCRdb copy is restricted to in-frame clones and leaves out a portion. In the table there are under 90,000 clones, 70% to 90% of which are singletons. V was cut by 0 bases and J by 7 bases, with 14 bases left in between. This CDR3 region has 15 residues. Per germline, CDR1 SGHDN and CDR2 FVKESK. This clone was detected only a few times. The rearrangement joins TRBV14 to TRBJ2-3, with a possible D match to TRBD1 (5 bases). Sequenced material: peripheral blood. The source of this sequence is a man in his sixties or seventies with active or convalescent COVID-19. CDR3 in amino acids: CASSQDQGRAHTQYF. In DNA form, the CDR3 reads TGTGCCAGCAGCCAAGATCAGGGCAGGGCCCATACGCAGTATTTT.